These 29 T cell receptor beta chains came from one sample sequenced in a study of human T cells and chemical hapten exposure. In TCRdb, the RACE reads were re-called with MiXCR into one record per CDR3 protein. The sample lists approximately 160,000 distinct CDR3 sequences; around a quarter were seen once. Time point defined: patch test 3, about 24 weeks after DPC sensitization. Sample treatment: therapeutic diphenylcyclopropenone sensitization with weekly scalp DPC. The sample in question was whole blood, obtained in connection with sensitization to the hapten diphenylcyclopropenone (DPC). These TCRs come from a woman aged 18-29 years with alopecia areata. Some clones in this sample may be carry-over from other donors' samples.

The chain couples TRBV11-2 to TRBJ2-7, with D possibly TRBD1 on 6 matching bases. In germline, CDR1 is SGHAT, CDR2 FQNNGV. CDR3 length equals 14 residues. Trimming removed 5 bases at V and 2 bases at J, with 13 bases between. The CDR3 sequence is CASSSPYRAYEQYF. In DNA, the CDR3 is TGTGCCAGCAGCAGCCCATACAGGGCCTACGAGCAGTACTTC.

The chain has TRBV15 and TRBJ2-4; possible D gene TRBD2, 7 bases. CDR3 size: 16 residues. Trimming left V 1 base short and J 4 bases short, with 14 bases between. The germline gives CDR1 LNHNV, CDR2 YYDKDF (reference sequence). The CDR3 is CATSRVEGGYKNIQYF. Written as DNA, the CDR3 is TGTGCCACCAGCAGAGTTGAGGGGGGGTATAAAAACATTCAGTACTTC.

This clonotype has just a few counts. V and J are TRBV2 and TRBJ2-7; perhaps TRBD1 as D (6 bases). CDR3 length equals 14 residues. V shed 3 bases and J shed 3 bases, with 12 bases lying between them. Germline V lookup: CDR1 SNHLY, CDR2 FYNNEI. CDR3 sequence (DNA): TGTGCCAGCAGTGAGGGACACCCCCACTACGAGCAGTACTTC. Translation: CASSEGHPHYEQYF.

The chain carries TRBV6-2 or TRBV6-3 and TRBJ2-3; TRBD2 aligns across 8 bases. This CDR3 is built from 16 residues. The ends lost 2 bases at V and 4 bases at J; junction bases unmatched: 8. The V gene's germline CDR1 is MNHEY and CDR2 SVGEGT. The CDR3 sequence is CASSYGAGAKPDTQYF. CDR3 nucleotide sequence: TGTGCCAGCAGTTACGGAGCGGGAGCGAAACCAGATACGCAGTATTTT.

This clonotype was found a few times. The chain's CDR3 is CASSIGPQANEQFF. The CDR3 region has the DNA TGTGCCAGCTCAATCGGGCCTCAGGCTAATGAGCAGTTCTTC. V usage is TRBV18 and J usage is TRBJ2-1; D gene uncertain. Germline assignment: CDR1 KGHSH and CDR2 LQKENI. The CDR3 length is 14 residues. V was shortened by 5 bases and J by 7 bases, with 15 bases between the two germline ends.

Only a few counts were recorded for this clonotype. The chain carries TRBV7-3 and TRBJ2-1; D is perhaps TRBD2 (7 bases). The germline gives CDR1 SGHTA, CDR2 FQGTGA. The CDR3 runs 14 residues. Between the trimmed V and J ends, which lost 0 bases and 9 bases, there was a span of 12 bases. The CDR3 DNA reads as TGTGCCAGCAGCTTAACGGGGGGGGCTTTTGAGCAGTTCTTC. Its translation is CASSLTGGAFEQFF.

Concerning this clonotype: A junction boundary mismatches the germline segment, possibly from a read error. The chain links TRBV7-9 to TRBJ1-1; D call uncertain. Germline CDR1 and CDR2: SEHNR and FQNEAQ (reference sequence). The CDR3 loop spans 12 amino acids. CDR3 DNA sequence: TGTGCCAGCAGCGCAGTGAACACTGGAGCTTTCTTT. Protein sequence: CASSAVNTGAFF.

This clonotype showed up many times. This chain joins TRBV7-2 and TRBJ1-6, with D possibly being TRBD1 (5 bases). CDR3 length: 12 amino acids. Per germline, CDR1 SGHTA and CDR2 FQGNSA. V lost 3 bases and J lost 11, with 8 bases in between. In DNA form, the CDR3 reads TGTGCCAGCAGCTTCGGGGCTCCACCCCTCCACTTT. As protein: CASSFGAPPLHF. Together with reference TRBV7-2 and TRBJ1-6, the CDR3 gives the full variable domain: GAGVSQSPSNKVTEKGKDVELRCDPISGHTALYWYRQSLGQGLEFLIYFQGNSAPDKSGLPSDRFSAERTGGSVSTLTIQRTQQEDSAVYLCASSFGAPPLHFGNGTRLTVT.

V gene TRBV11-2 combines with J gene TRBJ2-2; TRBD2 aligns across 9 bases. The CDR3 contains 15 residues. Per the germline V gene, CDR1 is SGHAT and CDR2 is FQNNGV. V gave up 5 bases and J gave up 6 bases; unmatched junction bases: 7. CDR3 amino acids: CASSQGLALAGELFF. DNA of the CDR3: TGTGCCAGCAGCCAGGGACTAGCACTGGCCGGGGAGCTGTTTTTT.

This clonotype has only a few counts. The chain is built from TRBV21-1 and TRBJ2-1; the table calls TRBD2, which could not be checked here. TRBV21-1 is designated a pseudogene. The CDR3 is 14 residues long. CDR3 DNA sequence: TGTGCCAGCAGCGACAGCGGGAAAGGGAATGAGCAGTTCTTC. This encodes CASSDSGKGNEQFF.

This clonotype was seen only a few times. The chain combines TRBV5-1 with TRBJ1-6; 8 nucleotides match TRBD1. The CDR3 runs 15 residues. V trimming: 4 bases; J trimming: 8 bases; junction bases outside the gene matches: 8. CDR1 and CDR2 from the germline V gene are SGHRS and YFSETQ. The CDR3 is CASSVGTGGDSPLHF. The CDR3 DNA is TGCGCCAGCAGCGTAGGGACAGGAGGAGATTCACCCCTCCACTTT. The full variable domain, in which reference TRBV5-1 and TRBJ1-6 provide the parts outside the CDR3, is KAGVTQTPRYLIKTRGQQVTLSCSPISGHRSVSWYQQTPGQGLQFLFEYFSETQRNKGNFPGRFSGRQFSNSRSEMNVSTLELGDSALYLCASSVGTGGDSPLHFGNGTRLTVT.

The J gene is TRBJ1-1, the V gene TRBV12-3 or TRBV12-4; 7 nucleotides align to TRBD1. J was trimmed by 5 bases and V by 6 bases; bases with no gene match: 3. There are 12 residues in the CDR3. Here the CDR3 DNA reads TGTGCCAGCAGCGGGGGACAGACTGAAGCTTTCTTT. Translated: CASSGGQTEAFF.

The rearrangement joins TRBV11-1 to TRBJ2-7, with D tentatively TRBD1 (6 bases). The length of the CDR3 is 15 residues. The ends were cut back, 1 base at V and 0 bases at J, with 10 bases in the middle. The germline V gene has CDR1 SGHAT and CDR2 FQDESV (reference sequence). The DNA of the CDR3 is TGTGCCAGCAGCTTAGTCCAGGGGCACTCCTACGAGCAGTACTTC. Its protein product is CASSLVQGHSYEQYF.

This sequence joins TRBV27 and TRBJ2-1; 7 bases line up with TRBD2. CDR1 is MNHEY and CDR2 is SMNVEV in the germline V gene (reference sequence). The CDR3 is made up of 15 amino acids. Germline trimming cut 6 bases from V and 10 bases from J; bases unmatched to any gene: 15. Here the CDR3 reads CASSTPSNGGREQFF. DNA for the CDR3: TGTGCCAGCAGCACCCCATCGAACGGGGGGAGGGAGCAGTTCTTC.

In its sample, this clonotype was seen a few times. The V and J genes are TRBV13 and TRBJ2-1, with TRBD2 matching 8 bases. From germline, CDR1 is PRHDT and CDR2 FYEKMQ (reference sequence). This CDR3 has 16 residues. J lost 4 bases, V lost 3 bases, and 8 bases had no gene match. In DNA, the CDR3 is TGTGCCAGCAGCTTGCTAGCGGGCGGGGTTTACAATGAGCAGTTCTTC. It is translated as CASSLLAGGVYNEQFF.

This clonotype was counted only a few times. The chain is built from TRBV20-1 and TRBJ1-5; 11 nucleotides match TRBD1. The CDR3 has 17 residues. V was pared by 3 bases and J by 4 bases, with 11 bases of the junction left unmatched. The germline V gene encodes CDR1 DFQATT and CDR2 SNEGSKA (reference sequence). CDR3 coding DNA: TGCAGTGCTAGTGGGACAGGGGGATTCTTGAGGAATCAGCCCCAGCATTTT. Its protein product is CSASGTGGFLRNQPQHF.

The table lists this clonotype with a few counts. This sequence joins TRBV11-2 and TRBJ2-5; D is unresolved. The V end was cut by 2 bases, the J end by 0 bases, with 10 bases between. CDR1 and CDR2 from the germline V gene are SGHAT and FQNNGV. CDR3 length equals 15 residues. The CDR3 nucleotides are TGTGCCAGCAGCTTAAACCCTGGGTACCAAGAGACCCAGTACTTC. Protein: CASSLNPGYQETQYF.

The rearrangement links TRBV4-3 to TRBJ2-5, with 7 bases that match TRBD2. With V trimmed by 1 base and J by 1 base, 3 bases remained unmatched. Per the germline V gene, CDR1 is LGHNA and CDR2 is YSLEER. This CDR3 has 15 amino acids. The chain's CDR3 is CASSQVSGGQETQYF. The CDR3 DNA sequence: TGCGCCAGCAGCCAAGTGTCGGGGGGCCAAGAGACCCAGTACTTC.

This clonotype was observed a few times. The V and J genes are TRBV5-1 and TRBJ2-2; 7 nucleotides agree with TRBD1. Germline-derived CDR1 and CDR2 are SGHRS and YFSETQ. J gave up 2 bases and V 3 bases, and 4 bases lay outside the gene matches. The CDR3 has 15 amino acids. In DNA, the CDR3 is TGCGCCAGCAGCTGGAAGGGGGCAAACACCGGGGAGCTGTTTTTT. Encoded protein: CASSWKGANTGELFF.

The table lists this clonotype with many counts. The chain uses TRBV11-1 and TRBJ2-7; possibly TRBD1 for D (6 bases). With 5 bases removed from V and 2 bases from J, the gap between germline ends came to 13 bases. Germline lookup yields CDR1 SGHAT and CDR2 FQDESV (reference sequence). The CDR3 runs 14 residues. This CDR3 is CASSPRGLPYEQYF. CDR3 coding DNA: TGTGCCAGCAGCCCGAGGGGGTTACCCTACGAGCAGTACTTC.

The chain joins TRBV20-1 to TRBJ2-2; the D call may be TRBD1 or TRBD2 (5 bases each). The CDR3 runs to 18 residues. V was shortened by 6 bases and J by 7 bases, with 30 bases between the two germline ends. The V gene's germline CDR1 is DFQATT and CDR2 SNEGSKA (reference sequence). The CDR3 loop is CSAPRGPLAGRAGGELFF. The CDR3 coding sequence is TGCAGTGCCCCCCGGGGACCGCTCGCCGGGCGGGCCGGCGGGGAGCTGTTTTTT.

The V gene is TRBV6-2 or TRBV6-3, the J gene TRBJ1-5; D might be TRBD1 (5 bases). The CDR3 is 14 residues long. The V and J ends lost 8 bases and 6 bases respectively, with 17 bases between them. Germline-derived CDR1 and CDR2 are MNHEY and SVGEGT. In nucleotides, the CDR3 is TGTGCCAGCTGCCCTGGGGGGGTTGGTCAGCCCCAGCATTTT. Translation gives CASCPGGVGQPQHF.

This clonotype was counted a few times. This CDR3 reads CASSPALAMSYEQYF. As DNA, the CDR3 is TGTGCCAGCAGCCCCGCCTTGGCAATGTCCTACGAGCAGTACTTC. This rearrangement joins TRBV5-4 to TRBJ2-7; D remains ambiguous. The germline V gene encodes CDR1 SGHNT and CDR2 YYREEE (reference sequence). Trimming took 4 bases from V and 1 from J, leaving 15 bases between them. The CDR3 totals 15 residues.

The chain uses TRBV29-1 and TRBJ2-7, with D perhaps TRBD1 (5 bases). This CDR3 has 13 amino acids. The germline V and J ends were trimmed by 2 bases and 1 base, with 9 bases remaining between them. Germline CDR1 and CDR2: SQVTM and ANQGSEA. DNA for the CDR3: TGCAGCGTTGAAACAGGAAGATCCTACGAGCAGTACTTC. Translating it yields CSVETGRSYEQYF.

There are a few counts of this clonotype. The junction shows a germline mismatch at one end, possibly a read error. CDR3 in DNA: TGTGTCAGCAGTTACAGGGCGGAAGAAAAACTGTTTTTT. This sequence encodes CVSSYRAEEKLFF. The chain uses TRBV12-3 or TRBV12-4 and TRBJ1-4; D is perhaps TRBD1 (6 bases). The CDR3 spans 13 residues.

This clonotype has a handful of counts. The genes are TRBV6-2 or TRBV6-3 and TRBJ2-1; D not resolved. The CDR3 contains 13 residues. Deletions cut 6 bases from V and 0 bases from J, with 6 bases between. Germline assignment: CDR1 MNHEY and CDR2 SVGEGT. This chain's CDR3 is CASRASSYNEQFF. The CDR3 DNA reads as TGTGCCAGCAGGGCCAGCTCCTACAATGAGCAGTTCTTC.

This clonotype was detected a few times. V usage is TRBV6-2 or TRBV6-3 and J usage is TRBJ1-2, with 8 bases identical to TRBD1. This CDR3 is built from 14 residues. V trimming: 0 bases; J trimming: 4 bases; junction bases outside the gene matches: 1. The germline CDR1 and CDR2 sequences are MNHEY and SVGEGT. CDR3 nucleotide sequence: TGTGCCAGCAGTTACTCCGACAGGGGCTATGGCTACACCTTC. Translated, it gives CASSYSDRGYGYTF.

This clonotype was observed at least ten times. CDR3 amino acids: CASSPQGLGNQPQHF. As DNA, the CDR3 is TGCGCCAGCAGCCCACAGGGGCTGGGCAATCAGCCCCAGCATTTT. The J gene is TRBJ1-5, the V gene TRBV5-1, with TRBD1 identical over 7 bases. This CDR3 has 15 amino acids. Trimming took 4 bases from V and 2 from J; bases not matched to a gene: 6. The germline V gene encodes CDR1 SGHRS and CDR2 YFSETQ.

The rearrangement uses TRBV7-9 and TRBJ1-4, with D tentatively TRBD1 (5 bases). The CDR3 has 15 residues. The V gene's germline CDR1 is SEHNR and CDR2 FQNEAQ (reference sequence). The V gene lost 4 bases and the J gene lost 3 bases, with 12 bases spanning the gap. This CDR3 is CASSSNRGSNEKLFF. Written as DNA, the CDR3 is TGTGCCAGCAGCTCAAACCGGGGCTCTAATGAAAAACTGTTTTTT.